The rows below give T cell receptor beta chains drawn from one sample of a study of shared clonotypes between healthy human individuals. The repertoire was sequenced with immunoSEQ multiplex PCR; TCRdb's copy has only in-frame clones and lacks some. The table has hundreds of thousands of clones, 90% to 97% seen once; the top ten hold about 0.11%. The sequencing sample was made of naive CD8+ T cells sorted from blood. The receptors originated from a woman in her twenties or thirties in good health. Both conserved end residues are part of each CDR3. The D gene is left open where the match is weak. The listing skips clone size in some rows; elsewhere it reads once, few, many or a size class.

NA	TRBJ2-7	NA	TRBV11-2	TGTGCCAGCAGCCCCACGTCCTACGAGCAGTACTTC	CASSPTSYEQYF
TRBD2	TRBJ2-1	NA	TRBV4-1	TGCGCCAGCAGCACCCGGACTAGCGGGAGTCATTTCTTGGGCAATGAGCAGTTCTTC	CASSTRTSGSHFLGNEQFF
TRBD1	TRBJ2-7	few	TRBV2	TGTGCCAGCAGCTACCGGGACAGGGTTATCTACGAGCAGTACTTC	CASSYRDRVIYEQYF
NA	TRBJ1-2	NA	TRBV7-8	TGTGCCAGCAGAGGAGTGGACAGAACGTCTCTGGACTATGGCTACACCTTC	CASRGVDRTSLDYGYTF
NA	TRBJ1-2	NA	TRBV19	TGTGCCAGTAGTATGTGGCGGGATAATGGCTACACCTTC	CASSMWRDNGYTF
TRBD1	TRBJ1-2	NA	TRBV7-9	TGTGCCAGCAGCCCGGGAGACAGGGTCTATGGCTACACCTTC	CASSPGDRVYGYTF
NA	TRBJ1-1	NA	TRBV28	TGTGCCAGCAGCTTGGGGGGTGAGAACACTGAAGCTTTCTTT	CASSLGGENTEAFF
TRBD1	TRBJ1-2	NA	TRBV5-5	TGTGCCAGCAGCCCCCGGGACAGGGGTCCCTATGGCTACACCTTC	CASSPRDRGPYGYTF
NA	TRBJ2-4	NA	TRBV5-1	TGCGCCAGCAGTCCAGGCACTAGTATTCAGTACTTC	CASSPGTSIQYF
TRBD2	TRBJ2-3	NA	TRBV29-1	TGCAGCGTTGAGACGGCTAGCGGGAGTCAAGATACGCAGTATTTT	CSVETASGSQDTQYF
NA	TRBJ2-7	NA	TRBV9	TGTGCCAGCAGCGTCGAGGTTGGTTCCTACGAGCAGTACTTC	CASSVEVGSYEQYF
NA	TRBJ1-5	NA	TRBV27	TGTGCCAGCAGCCCGCAGGACAATCAGCCCCAGCATTTT	CASSPQDNQPQHF
NA	TRBJ1-2	once	TRBV5-8	TGTATCAGTTCCGCTAACTATGGCTACACCTTC	CISSANYGYTF
NA	TRBJ1-2	few	TRBV7-9	TGTGCCAGCAGCTTAGCGCAGTGGATGGGCTACACCTTC	CASSLAQWMGYTF
NA	TRBJ1-2	NA	TRBV6-6	TGTGCCAGCAGTTACTCGAAGGCAGGAGGCGGCTACACCTTC	CASSYSKAGGGYTF